This entry features one T cell receptor (beta chain) sequence. What it binds is unknown. This record belongs to a study of OX40 agonist ivuxolimab in advanced cancers. Study findings and constraints: By week 6 at 0.1 to 3.0 mg/kg, blood CD4+ and CD8+ T cells had expanded clonally.

Clones were sequenced by immunoSEQ multiplex PCR, and TCRdb holds only the in-frame ones, with some missing. The sample carries approximately 40,000 clones, 75% to 85% recorded once. This CDR3 comprises 13 residues. V lost 2 bases, J lost 6 bases, and 10 bases lay in between. The germline V gene has CDR1 MNHNS and CDR2 SASEGT. Patients were ineligible given autoimmune disease history or systemic immunosuppression. The V call is TRBV6-1, the J call TRBJ1-2, with D perhaps matching TRBD1 (6 bases). The sequences come from CD4+ or CD8+ T cells sorted from blood, collected in a trial of the OX40 agonist ivuxolimab. The TCR comes from an adult with an advanced solid tumor such as melanoma, head and neck, liver or kidney cancer. CDR3 sequence reads: CASSEWGQNGYTF. CDR3 in DNA: TGTGCCAGCAGTGAATGGGGACAAAATGGCTACACCTTC.